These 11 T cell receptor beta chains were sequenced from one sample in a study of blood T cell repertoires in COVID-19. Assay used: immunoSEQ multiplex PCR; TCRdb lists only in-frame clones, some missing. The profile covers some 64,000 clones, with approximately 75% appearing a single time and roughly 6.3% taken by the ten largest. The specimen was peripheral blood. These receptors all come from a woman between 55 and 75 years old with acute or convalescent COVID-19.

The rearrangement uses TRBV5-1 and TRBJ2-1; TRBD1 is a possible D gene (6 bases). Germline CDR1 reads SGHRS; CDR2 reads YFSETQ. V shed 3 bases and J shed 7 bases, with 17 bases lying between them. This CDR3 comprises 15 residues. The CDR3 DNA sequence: TGCGCCAGCAGCTCCGGGACACCTACCCTGAATGAGCAGTTCTTC. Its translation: CASSSGTPTLNEQFF.

CDR3 sequence (DNA): TGTGCCAGCAGCTTGATAAGAGACTCTGGAAACACCATATATTTT. Translated: CASSLIRDSGNTIYF. The chain has TRBV7-2 and TRBJ1-3; no firm D call. The germline gives CDR1 SGHTA, CDR2 FQGNSA. The V and J ends lost 3 bases and 0 bases respectively, with 9 bases between them. The CDR3 is 15 residues long.

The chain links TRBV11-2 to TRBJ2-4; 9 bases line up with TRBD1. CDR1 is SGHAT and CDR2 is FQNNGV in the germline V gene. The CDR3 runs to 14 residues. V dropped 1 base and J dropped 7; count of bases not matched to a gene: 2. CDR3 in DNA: TGTGCCAGCAGCTTAGGAGGGACAGGGAACATTCAGTACTTC. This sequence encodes CASSLGGTGNIQYF.

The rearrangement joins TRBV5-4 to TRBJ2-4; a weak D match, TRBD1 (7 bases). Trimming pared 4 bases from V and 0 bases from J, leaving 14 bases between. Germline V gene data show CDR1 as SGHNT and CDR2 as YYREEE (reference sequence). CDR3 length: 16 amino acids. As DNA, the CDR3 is TGTGCCAGCAGCGGGGGGACAGATCTAGCCAAAAACATTCAGTACTTC. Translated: CASSGGTDLAKNIQYF. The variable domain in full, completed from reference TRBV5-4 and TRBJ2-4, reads ETGVTQSPTHLIKTRGQQVTLRCSSQSGHNTVSWYQQALGQGPQFIFQYYREEENGRGNFPPRFSGLQFPNYSSELNVNALELDDSALYLCASSGGTDLAKNIQYFGAGTRLSVL.

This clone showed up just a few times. The CDR3 spells CASSFRSNTGELFF. DNA for the CDR3: TGTGCCAGTAGTTTCCGGTCCAACACCGGGGAGCTGTTTTTT. The rearrangement uses TRBV19 and TRBJ2-2; no firm D call. This CDR3 is 14 amino acids long. V was cut by 5 bases and J by 2 bases, with 9 bases left in between. CDR1 and CDR2 (germline): LNHDA, SQIVND (reference sequence).

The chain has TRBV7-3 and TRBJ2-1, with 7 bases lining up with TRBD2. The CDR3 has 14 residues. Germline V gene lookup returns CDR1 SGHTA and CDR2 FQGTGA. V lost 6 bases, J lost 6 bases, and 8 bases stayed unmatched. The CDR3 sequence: CASRPAGGVNEQFF. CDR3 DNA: TGTGCCAGCAGACCCGCTGGGGGGGTCAATGAGCAGTTCTTC.

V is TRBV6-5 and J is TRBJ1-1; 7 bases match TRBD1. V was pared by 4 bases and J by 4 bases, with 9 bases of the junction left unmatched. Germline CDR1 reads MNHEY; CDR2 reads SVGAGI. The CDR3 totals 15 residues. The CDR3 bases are TGTGCCAGCAGTTTTCGACAGGGCCTTGGCACTGAAGCTTTCTTT. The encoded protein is CASSFRQGLGTEAFF.

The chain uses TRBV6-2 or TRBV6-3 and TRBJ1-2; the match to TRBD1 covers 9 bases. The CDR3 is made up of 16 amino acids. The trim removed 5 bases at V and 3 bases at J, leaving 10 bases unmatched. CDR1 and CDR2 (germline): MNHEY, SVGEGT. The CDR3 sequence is CASSKNQDRGHYGYTF. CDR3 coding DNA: TGTGCCAGCAGTAAAAATCAGGACAGGGGACACTATGGCTACACCTTC.

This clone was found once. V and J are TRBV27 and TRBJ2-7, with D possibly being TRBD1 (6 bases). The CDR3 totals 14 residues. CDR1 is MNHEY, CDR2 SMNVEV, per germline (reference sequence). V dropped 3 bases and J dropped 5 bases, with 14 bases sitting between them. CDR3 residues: CASSLFRGGHEQYF. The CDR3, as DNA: TGTGCCAGCAGTTTGTTCAGGGGTGGACACGAGCAGTACTTC.

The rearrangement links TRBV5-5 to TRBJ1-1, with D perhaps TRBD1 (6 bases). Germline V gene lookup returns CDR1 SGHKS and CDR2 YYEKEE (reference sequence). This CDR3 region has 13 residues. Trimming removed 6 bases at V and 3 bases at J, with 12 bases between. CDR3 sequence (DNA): TGTGCCAGCACTGACCCAGGGGACACTGAAGCTTTCTTT. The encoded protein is CASTDPGDTEAFF.

CDR3 region: CSVETGVHTEAFF. Written as DNA, the CDR3 is TGCAGCGTTGAAACAGGGGTGCACACTGAAGCTTTCTTT. This chain connects TRBV29-1 to TRBJ1-1, with 7 bases that match TRBD1. From germline, CDR1 is SQVTM and CDR2 ANQGSEA. The V segment lost 2 bases and the J segment 3 bases; nucleotides outside the gene matches: 3. The CDR3 has 13 residues. The variable domain in full, with the rest retrieved from reference TRBV29-1 and TRBJ1-1, is SAVISQKPSRDICQRGTSLTIQCQVDSQVTMMFWYRQQPGQSLTLIATANQGSEATYESGFVIDKFPISRPNLTFSTLTVSNMSPEDSSIYLCSVETGVHTEAFFGQGTRLTVV.